This T cell receptor beta chain is from a study of T cell changes during pregnancy in multiple sclerosis. Profiling relied on immunoSEQ multiplex PCR, and the TCRdb table lists in-frame clones only, not all of them. The repertoire includes 110,000 or so clones, approximately 93% of them detected once, and roughly 5.7% sits in the top ten. The CDR3 contains 12 residues. CDR1 LNHDA and CDR2 SQIVND come from the germline V gene (reference sequence). Deletions cut 5 bases from V and 11 bases from J, with 15 bases between. The chain recombines TRBV19 with TRBJ1-1; TRBD1 might be the D (6 bases). Source: peripheral blood, taken before pregnancy. The sequence was collected from a female donor with multiple sclerosis, enrolled in a pregnancy study. The CDR3 nucleotides are TGTGCCAGTAGTGTTACACAGGGTGTGGCTTTCTTT. Translating it yields CASSVTQGVAFF.